A selection of T cell receptor beta chains follows, all from one sample in a study of blood T cell repertoires in COVID-19. The method was immunoSEQ multiplex PCR; TCRdb's version includes in-frame clones alone and lacks a portion of them. Of tens of thousands of clones in the sample, approximately 87% were seen once. Sequenced input: peripheral blood. These receptors were collected from a human donor with active COVID-19. The donor label of this sample is uncertain. Each CDR3 is given with its conserved first and last residue. A D gene is named only where the DNA matches it firmly. Clone size, where shown, is once, few, many, or a class for clones that have expanded.

d_gene: -; j_gene: TRBJ2-1; abundance: -; v_gene: TRBV28; CDR3nt: TGTGCCAGCAGTCCCGGGCAGGGGCCCTACAATGAGCAGTTCTTC; CDR3aa: CASSPGQGPYNEQFF
d_gene: TRBD2; j_gene: TRBJ2-7; abundance: -; v_gene: TRBV7-8; CDR3nt: TGTGCCAGCAGCCTATTAACTAGCGGGAGACTTCCCTACGAGCAGTACTTC; CDR3aa: CASSLLTSGRLPYEQYF
d_gene: TRBD1; j_gene: TRBJ2-7; abundance: once; v_gene: TRBV7-9; CDR3nt: TGTGCCAGCAGCCCGACAGGGGCCCACGAGCAGTACTTC; CDR3aa: CASSPTGAHEQYF
d_gene: -; j_gene: TRBJ1-1; abundance: -; v_gene: TRBV6-6; CDR3nt: TGTGCCAGCAGTTACATGGAGGGGGGGACTGAAGCTTTCTTT; CDR3aa: CASSYMEGGTEAFF
d_gene: -; j_gene: TRBJ2-5; abundance: -; v_gene: TRBV5-1; CDR3nt: TGCGCCAGCAGCTTGGAACCCGTGGGGGGGGCCCAGGAGACCCAGTACTTC; CDR3aa: CASSLEPVGGAQETQYF
d_gene: TRBD2; j_gene: TRBJ2-1; abundance: -; v_gene: TRBV29-1; CDR3nt: TGCAGCGTTGTAGGGGCTAGCGGGACGTCCTACAATGAGCAGTTCTTC; CDR3aa: CSVVGASGTSYNEQFF
d_gene: TRBD1; j_gene: TRBJ1-2; abundance: -; v_gene: TRBV4-1; CDR3nt: TGCGCCAGCAGCCAAGGGAGGGACAGCAAAAAAGCTCCCAATAACTATGGCTACACCTTC; CDR3aa: CASSQGRDSKKAPNNYGYTF
d_gene: TRBD2; j_gene: TRBJ2-7; abundance: few; v_gene: TRBV7-9; CDR3nt: TGTGCCAGCAGTTCTAGCGGGAGGGATTACGAGCAGTACTTC; CDR3aa: CASSSSGRDYEQYF
d_gene: -; j_gene: TRBJ2-7; abundance: medium-sized; v_gene: TRBV21-1; CDR3nt: TGTGCCAGCAGCAAAGTTAGGCAGGGGTGGGCCTACGAGCAGTACTTC; CDR3aa: CASSKVRQGWAYEQYF
d_gene: TRBD1; j_gene: TRBJ2-2; abundance: -; v_gene: TRBV5-4; CDR3nt: TGTGCCAGCAGGAGAGGGACAGGGGGCACCGGGGAGCTGTTTTTT; CDR3aa: CASRRGTGGTGELFF
d_gene: -; j_gene: TRBJ2-5; abundance: -; v_gene: TRBV6-5; CDR3nt: TGTGCCAGCAGTTCCTCCCCACAAGAGACCCAGTACTTC; CDR3aa: CASSSSPQETQYF
d_gene: TRBD1; j_gene: TRBJ1-5; abundance: -; v_gene: TRBV2; CDR3nt: TGTGCCAGCAGCGCCCCAGGGGGCCCCAATCAGCCCCAGCATTTT; CDR3aa: CASSAPGGPNQPQHF
d_gene: -; j_gene: TRBJ1-5; abundance: once; v_gene: TRBV19; CDR3nt: TGTGCCAGTAGTATTAATCCAGGGAGGTTTGGTCAGCCCCAGCATTTT; CDR3aa: CASSINPGRFGQPQHF
d_gene: -; j_gene: TRBJ1-1; abundance: -; v_gene: TRBV4-3; CDR3nt: TGCGCCAGCAGCCCCAGGGAAAACACTGAAGCTTTCTTT; CDR3aa: CASSPRENTEAFF
d_gene: -; j_gene: TRBJ2-1; abundance: -; v_gene: TRBV4-2; CDR3nt: TGTGCCAGCAGCCAAGCCGGGACCTACAATGAGCAGTTCTTC; CDR3aa: CASSQAGTYNEQFF
d_gene: -; j_gene: TRBJ2-3; abundance: -; v_gene: TRBV28; CDR3nt: TGTGCCAGCAGTTCGTTCAGGGGTGAAAATTTAGATACGCAGTATTTT; CDR3aa: CASSSFRGENLDTQYF
d_gene: -; j_gene: TRBJ2-3; abundance: -; v_gene: TRBV5-8; CDR3nt: TGTGCCAGCAGCTTGGGTTCTAGCACAGATACGCAGTATTTT; CDR3aa: CASSLGSSTDTQYF
d_gene: -; j_gene: TRBJ2-3; abundance: -; v_gene: TRBV19; CDR3nt: TGTGCCAGTAGTATAGGGACTCTCCCGGTCACAGATACGCAGTATTTT; CDR3aa: CASSIGTLPVTDTQYF
d_gene: TRBD1; j_gene: TRBJ1-4; abundance: -; v_gene: TRBV4-1; CDR3nt: TGCGCCAGCAGCCTGGGACAGGGTCAGCAAAAACTGTTTTTT; CDR3aa: CASSLGQGQQKLFF
d_gene: -; j_gene: TRBJ2-3; abundance: -; v_gene: TRBV11-3; CDR3nt: TGTGCCAGCAGCTTCGCCCGAGCAGATACGCAGTATTTT; CDR3aa: CASSFARADTQYF
d_gene: TRBD1; j_gene: TRBJ2-1; abundance: -; v_gene: TRBV10-3; CDR3nt: TGTGCCATCAGCCAGACAGGGGGCTTGGTCAATGAGCAGTTCTTC; CDR3aa: CAISQTGGLVNEQFF
d_gene: -; j_gene: TRBJ1-1; abundance: -; v_gene: TRBV3-1/TRBV3-2; CDR3nt: TGTGCCAGCAGCCAAGACAGTGAAGCTTTCTTT; CDR3aa: CASSQDSEAFF
d_gene: TRBD1; j_gene: TRBJ2-7; abundance: -; v_gene: TRBV5-1; CDR3nt: TGCGCCAGCGCAAAATTAGGGGGCGCGAGCTCCTACGAGCAGTACTTC; CDR3aa: CASAKLGGASSYEQYF
d_gene: TRBD2; j_gene: TRBJ2-3; abundance: -; v_gene: TRBV7-9; CDR3nt: TGTGCCAGCAGCTTTCTGCGGGAGGGCCCGACAGATACGCAGTATTTT; CDR3aa: CASSFLREGPTDTQYF
d_gene: -; j_gene: TRBJ2-1; abundance: -; v_gene: TRBV27; CDR3nt: TGTGCCAGCAGCTACAGCTCCTACAATGAGCAGTTCTTC; CDR3aa: CASSYSSYNEQFF
d_gene: TRBD1; j_gene: TRBJ2-3; abundance: -; v_gene: TRBV3-1/TRBV3-2; CDR3nt: TGTGCCAGCAGCCAACGTTTGCAGGGGGCCCTCACAGATACGCAGTATTTT; CDR3aa: CASSQRLQGALTDTQYF
d_gene: -; j_gene: TRBJ2-7; abundance: few; v_gene: TRBV5-4; CDR3nt: TGTGCCAGCAGCTTGGGGGTAGGAACCCAGGACGAGCAGTACTTC; CDR3aa: CASSLGVGTQDEQYF
d_gene: TRBD2; j_gene: TRBJ2-1; abundance: -; v_gene: TRBV27; CDR3nt: TGTGCCAGCAGTTTAAGGCCTCCGGGGCTAGCGGGGAGGGATGAGCAGTTCTTC; CDR3aa: CASSLRPPGLAGRDEQFF
d_gene: -; j_gene: TRBJ2-2; abundance: -; v_gene: TRBV18; CDR3nt: TGTGCCAGCTCACCACCAAGCCTCCTCACCGGGGAGCTGTTTTTT; CDR3aa: CASSPPSLLTGELFF
d_gene: -; j_gene: TRBJ2-7; abundance: -; v_gene: TRBV5-1; CDR3nt: TGCGCCAGCAGCTCCGAGTACGAGCAGTACTTC; CDR3aa: CASSSEYEQYF
d_gene: -; j_gene: TRBJ1-4; abundance: -; v_gene: TRBV2; CDR3nt: TGTGCCAGCAGTGTGGACCCGGGGGTAAATGAAAAACTGTTTTTT; CDR3aa: CASSVDPGVNEKLFF
d_gene: TRBD1; j_gene: TRBJ2-5; abundance: -; v_gene: TRBV7-2; CDR3nt: TGTGCCAGCAGCTTAGTTTTAACAGGGGTAGGAGAGACCCAGTACTTC; CDR3aa: CASSLVLTGVGETQYF
d_gene: -; j_gene: TRBJ2-2; abundance: -; v_gene: TRBV4-1; CDR3nt: TGCGCCAGCAGCCAAGATCCAGGGGTGAACACCGGGGAGCTGTTTTTT; CDR3aa: CASSQDPGVNTGELFF
d_gene: -; j_gene: TRBJ1-1; abundance: -; v_gene: TRBV14; CDR3nt: TGTGCCAGCAGCCTTGGGCTGAATAAAGCTTTCTTT; CDR3aa: CASSLGLNKAFF
d_gene: -; j_gene: TRBJ2-1; abundance: -; v_gene: TRBV3-1/TRBV3-2; CDR3nt: TGTGCCAGCAGTCCGATAGCCGACAATGAGCAGTTCTTC; CDR3aa: CASSPIADNEQFF
d_gene: -; j_gene: TRBJ2-2; abundance: -; v_gene: TRBV6-5; CDR3nt: TGTGCCAGCAGTTACTCGTCTTCTAACACCGGGGAGCTGTTTTTT; CDR3aa: CASSYSSSNTGELFF
d_gene: TRBD2; j_gene: TRBJ2-5; abundance: -; v_gene: TRBV5-4; CDR3nt: TGTGCCAGCAGCGGCGGGGGGGCGCAAGAGACCCAGTACTTC; CDR3aa: CASSGGGAQETQYF
d_gene: -; j_gene: TRBJ1-2; abundance: -; v_gene: TRBV7-2; CDR3nt: TGTGCCAGCAGCTTTCCTTCTGGGTCAGGGCAGGGTGGCGGCTACACCTTC; CDR3aa: CASSFPSGSGQGGGYTF
d_gene: -; j_gene: TRBJ2-1; abundance: -; v_gene: TRBV29-1; CDR3nt: TGCAGCGCCCCGGGTGGGGGCCTGTACAATGAGCAGTTCTTC; CDR3aa: CSAPGGGLYNEQFF
d_gene: TRBD1; j_gene: TRBJ2-2; abundance: -; v_gene: TRBV7-6; CDR3nt: TGTGCCAGCAGTTTGCAAGGACAGGGGCCAAACGCCGGGGAGCTGTTTTTT; CDR3aa: CASSLQGQGPNAGELFF
d_gene: -; j_gene: TRBJ2-7; abundance: -; v_gene: TRBV19; CDR3nt: TGTGCCAGTAGTGGCATGACCTACGAGCAGTACTTC; CDR3aa: CASSGMTYEQYF
d_gene: TRBD1; j_gene: TRBJ1-1; abundance: -; v_gene: TRBV13; CDR3nt: TGTGCCAGCAGCTTCCGGGACAGGGCTACTGAAGCTTTCTTT; CDR3aa: CASSFRDRATEAFF
d_gene: TRBD2; j_gene: TRBJ2-3; abundance: -; v_gene: TRBV5-6; CDR3nt: TGTGCCAGCAGCTATCGGGGGGGTAGCACAGATACGCAGTATTTT; CDR3aa: CASSYRGGSTDTQYF
d_gene: TRBD1; j_gene: TRBJ2-1; abundance: -; v_gene: TRBV19; CDR3nt: TGTGCCAGTAGTAACCGGGACAGGGAAAAGGGCTTGCTAACCTACAATGAGCAGTTCTTC; CDR3aa: CASSNRDREKGLLTYNEQFF
d_gene: -; j_gene: TRBJ2-7; abundance: -; v_gene: TRBV6-5; CDR3nt: TGTGCCACCTTCTCCCAGGCCCCCTTCTACGAGCAGTACTTC; CDR3aa: CATFSQAPFYEQYF
d_gene: TRBD2; j_gene: TRBJ2-1; abundance: -; v_gene: TRBV7-2; CDR3nt: TGTGCCAGCAGCTTACTAGCGGGAGGGCCCTACAATGAGCAGTTCTTC; CDR3aa: CASSLLAGGPYNEQFF